The 21 T cell receptor beta chains reported below all come from one sample, sequenced in a study of blood T cell repertoires in COVID-19. TCRdb's copy holds only in-frame clones and misses some; the assay was immunoSEQ multiplex PCR. Of 200,000 to 250,000 clones in the sample, around 86% were seen once. The sample taken for sequencing was PBMCs or T cells enriched from blood (not recorded which). These receptors originate from a woman aged 45-65 years with acute COVID-19.

The chain links TRBV19 to TRBJ2-7; 7 bases are shared with TRBD1. CDR3 length: 15 amino acids. Germline V gene sequence: CDR1 LNHDA, CDR2 SQIVND (reference sequence). The ends lost 6 bases at V and 3 bases at J; junction bases unmatched: 11. The CDR3 sequence: CASSPGQAGGYEQYF. The CDR3 DNA follows: TGTGCCAGTAGCCCTGGACAGGCGGGCGGCTACGAGCAGTACTTC.

The chain uses TRBV5-5 and TRBJ2-7, with D perhaps TRBD2 (6 bases). The CDR3 is made up of 14 amino acids. With 0 bases removed from V and 4 bases from J, the gap between germline ends came to 11 bases. Germline V CDR1 and CDR2: SGHKS, YYEKEE (reference sequence). This chain's CDR3 is CASSLGGMGYEQYF. For the CDR3, the DNA is TGTGCCAGCAGCTTGGGCGGGATGGGATACGAGCAGTACTTC.

The rearrangement uses TRBV27 and TRBJ1-2; 7 nucleotides match TRBD1. Germline-derived CDR1 and CDR2 are MNHEY and SMNVEV (reference sequence). CDR3 length equals 15 residues. The trim removed 4 bases at V and 5 bases at J, leaving 10 bases unmatched. Here the CDR3 reads CASSYIRTGAYGYTF. Here the CDR3 DNA reads TGTGCCAGCAGTTATATACGGACAGGAGCTTATGGCTACACCTTC.

V usage is TRBV24-1 and J usage is TRBJ2-5; tentatively, D is TRBD2 (7 bases). The germline gives CDR1 KGHDR, CDR2 SFDVKD. V was pared by 6 bases and J by 4 bases, with 17 bases between. This CDR3 is 15 amino acids long. CDR3 DNA sequence: TGTGCCACCAGTCGTCCCCCAGGGGAGGGAGAGACCCAGTACTTC. Amino acids: CATSRPPGEGETQYF.

V and J are TRBV9 and TRBJ2-5; 9 bases are a match to TRBD1. The germline V gene has CDR1 SGDLS and CDR2 YYNGEE. Trimming removed 3 bases from V and 4 bases from J; junction bases left unmatched: 4. The CDR3 runs to 14 residues. CDR3 bases: TGTGCCAGCAGCGGAACGACAGGGGGAGAGACCCAGTACTTC. Amino acid sequence: CASSGTTGGETQYF.

This chain uses TRBV7-2 with TRBJ2-1, with 8 bases fitting TRBD1. The CDR3 sequence is 14 residues long. V trimming: 9 bases; J trimming: 2 bases; junction bases outside the gene matches: 6. The germline V gene has CDR1 SGHTA and CDR2 FQGNSA. The CDR3 DNA follows: TGTGCCAGTCACCCGGACAGGGCCTACAATGAGCAGTTCTTC. It translates to CASHPDRAYNEQFF. The whole variable domain, filled in from reference TRBV7-2 and TRBJ2-1, reads GAGVSQSPSNKVTEKGKDVELRCDPISGHTALYWYRQSLGQGLEFLIYFQGNSAPDKSGLPSDRFSAERTGGSVSTLTIQRTQQEDSAVYLCASHPDRAYNEQFFGPGTRLTVL.

In its sample, this clone was seen a few times. The chain is built from TRBV3-1 (or the pseudogene TRBV3-2) and TRBJ1-2, with D perhaps TRBD1 (6 bases). CDR3 length: 14 amino acids. Germline V lookup: CDR1 LGHDT, CDR2 YNNKEL (reference sequence). V was pared by 0 bases and J by 4 bases, with 9 bases between. CDR3 nucleotide sequence: TGTGCCAGCAGCCAAGAAAAGGGGGTCTATGGCTACACCTTC. Translated: CASSQEKGVYGYTF.

The rearrangement links TRBV4-3 to TRBJ1-1; unclear D gene. CDR1 LGHNA and CDR2 YSLEER come from the germline V gene. Trimming cost V 0 bases and J 1 base, with 6 bases left between them. The CDR3 contains 14 residues. The CDR3 here is CASSQEARNTEAFF. CDR3 DNA sequence: TGCGCCAGCAGCCAAGAGGCCAGGAACACTGAAGCTTTCTTT.

This chain links TRBV18 with TRBJ1-5; 8 positions match TRBD1. This CDR3 region has 17 residues. With V trimmed by 3 bases and J by 4 bases, 11 bases remained unmatched. Germline V CDR1 and CDR2: KGHSH, LQKENI. The CDR3 bases are TGTGCCAGCTCACCGGGAGTACAGGGGGGAACAAATCAGCCCCAGCATTTT. It codes for CASSPGVQGGTNQPQHF.

V gene TRBV7-8 combines with J gene TRBJ2-3; 10 bases are shared with TRBD2. The CDR3 sequence is 17 residues long. Per the germline V gene, CDR1 is SGHVS and CDR2 is FQNEAQ. V trimming: 1 base; J trimming: 2 bases; junction bases outside the gene matches: 6. The CDR3 reads CASSLELAGELTDTQYF. The CDR3 DNA reads as TGTGCCAGCAGCTTAGAGCTAGCGGGGGAGCTCACAGATACGCAGTATTTT.

The count of this clone is one. The rearrangement links TRBV7-2 to TRBJ2-1; no clear D gene. Trimming cost V 5 bases and J 10 bases, with 15 bases left between them. Germline loops: CDR1 SGHTA, CDR2 FQGNSA. This CDR3 is built from 13 residues. The DNA for the CDR3 is TGTGCCAGCAGCCCCCTTGTTTTGGGCGAGCAGTTCTTC. Protein product: CASSPLVLGEQFF.

The chain combines TRBV18 with TRBJ2-2; 8 bases fit TRBD2. The germline V gene has CDR1 KGHSH and CDR2 LQKENI. With V trimmed by 4 bases and J by 1 base, 8 bases remained unmatched. The CDR3 consists of 17 residues. The chain's CDR3 is CASSRRREGQNTGELFF. CDR3 sequence (DNA): TGTGCCAGCTCACGTCGTCGGGAGGGCCAGAACACCGGGGAGCTGTTTTTT.

The chain employs TRBV7-2 and TRBJ2-3, with 10 bases that match TRBD2. Germline V lookup: CDR1 SGHTA, CDR2 FQGNSA. V lost 6 bases and J lost 6; bases outside the gene matches: 6. CDR3 size: 14 residues. The CDR3 sequence: CASRPGLASDTQYF. For the CDR3, the DNA is TGTGCCAGCAGACCGGGACTAGCGTCCGATACGCAGTATTTT.

This chain links TRBV6-5 with TRBJ1-1; 7 bases fit TRBD1. Germline CDR1 is MNHEY and CDR2 is SVGAGI. The CDR3 is 14 amino acids. The V gene end was trimmed by 6 bases and the J gene end by 4 bases; junction bases not matched to a gene: 8. The CDR3 spells CASRSHRGGTEAFF. The CDR3, as DNA: TGTGCCAGCAGATCCCACAGGGGAGGCACTGAAGCTTTCTTT.

The sample holds a few counts of this clone. This sequence joins TRBV5-4 and TRBJ2-4; a weak D match, TRBD1 (6 bases). The length of the CDR3 is 16 residues. V was cut by 0 bases and J by 0 bases, with 10 bases left in between. The germline V gene has CDR1 SGHNT and CDR2 YYREEE (reference sequence). The CDR3 DNA reads as TGTGCCAGCAGCTTGGCCGGGACACAAGCCAAAAACATTCAGTACTTC. Its protein product is CASSLAGTQAKNIQYF.

This clone qualifies as medium-sized. This chain joins TRBV15 and TRBJ1-2; TRBD1 matches at 8 bases. Germline CDR1 reads LNHNV; CDR2 reads YYDKDF (reference sequence). There are 17 residues in the CDR3. The V and J ends lost 3 bases and 7 bases, in that order; junction bases with no gene match: 16. The chain's CDR3 is CATSSPGQGRSLGGYTF. CDR3 DNA: TGTGCCACCAGCAGCCCCGGACAGGGACGAAGCTTAGGTGGCTACACCTTC.

This rearrangement joins TRBV10-3 to TRBJ2-5, with TRBD1 matching over 7 bases. In germline, CDR1 is ENHRY, CDR2 SYGVKD. The CDR3 length is 13 residues. With V trimmed by 4 bases and J by 4 bases, 3 bases remained unmatched. The DNA of the CDR3 is TGTGCCATCAGTGGGGGACAGTCAGAGACCCAGTACTTC. Encoded protein: CAISGGQSETQYF.

The V gene is TRBV19, the J gene TRBJ1-6, with TRBD1 matching over 10 bases. CDR1 and CDR2 from the germline V gene are LNHDA and SQIVND (reference sequence). This CDR3 is 15 amino acids long. The V and J ends lost 4 bases and 12 bases, in that order; junction bases with no gene match: 9. The CDR3 loop reads CASSKGPGTGVPLHF. CDR3 in DNA: TGTGCCAGTAGTAAGGGACCCGGGACAGGGGTACCCCTCCACTTT.

By share, this clone ranks as medium-sized. The chain recombines TRBV7-9 with TRBJ2-2, with TRBD2 matching over 11 bases. The length of the CDR3 is 16 residues. The ends lost 5 bases at V and 3 bases at J; junction bases unmatched: 5. Germline assignment: CDR1 SEHNR and CDR2 FQNEAQ (reference sequence). The CDR3 spells CASSDTSGRDTGELFF. The CDR3 DNA reads TGTGCCAGCAGCGACACTAGCGGGAGAGACACCGGGGAGCTGTTTTTT. Based on the CDR3 plus reference TRBV7-9 and TRBJ2-2, the full variable domain is DTGVSQNPRHKITKRGQNVTFRCDPISEHNRLYWYRQTLGQGPEFLTYFQNEAQLEKSRLLSDRFSAERPKGSFSTLEIQRTEQGDSAMYLCASSDTSGRDTGELFFGEGSRLTVL.

Only one count was recorded for this clone. As DNA, the CDR3 is TGTGCCAGCAGTTGGGGGGGCCGAACCGGGGAGCTGTTTTTT. Its protein product is CASSWGGRTGELFF. This rearrangement joins TRBV28 to TRBJ2-2, with D possibly being TRBD2 (7 bases). This CDR3 comprises 14 residues. Germline-derived CDR1 and CDR2 are MDHEN and SYDVKM. The germline V and J ends were trimmed by 4 bases and 5 bases, with 11 bases remaining between them.

This chain connects TRBV2 to TRBJ2-5; TRBD1 matches 9 bases. The CDR3 totals 17 residues. The V segment lost 4 bases and the J segment 2 bases; nucleotides outside the gene matches: 11. CDR1 and CDR2 (germline): SNHLY, FYNNEI. The CDR3: CASSGYGGQGYQETQYF. For the CDR3, the DNA is TGTGCCAGCAGTGGCTATGGGGGACAGGGCTATCAAGAGACCCAGTACTTC.